Presented here are 30 T cell receptor beta chains from one specimen sequenced in a study of cytotoxic CD8 clonotypes in ibrutinib-treated CLL. TCRdb keeps only in-frame clones here, not all; method: immunoSEQ multiplex PCR. The data show some 300,000 clones, with about 80% seen just once and 6.7% held by the top ten. The input for sequencing was PBMCs, taken before ibrutinib treatment. These receptors were collected from a human donor with chronic lymphocytic leukemia.

This chain joins TRBV5-4 and TRBJ1-3, with 8 bases that match TRBD1. CDR1 is SGHNT, CDR2 YYREEE, per germline (reference sequence). This CDR3 is built from 15 residues. The junction had 2 bases not matched to a gene; V was cut back by 1 base and J by 2 bases. CDR3 in amino acids: CASSLQGAAGNTIYF. In DNA form, the CDR3 reads TGTGCCAGCAGCTTGCAGGGGGCGGCTGGAAACACCATATATTTT.

In its sample, this clone was seen once. J is TRBJ2-3 and V is TRBV5-1, with D uncertain. The germline V and J ends were trimmed by 1 base and 4 bases, with 7 bases remaining between them. Per germline, CDR1 SGHRS and CDR2 YFSETQ. CDR3 length: 13 amino acids. CDR3 sequence (DNA): TGCGCCAGCAGCTTGATCACGCCAGATACGCAGTATTTT. Amino acids: CASSLITPDTQYF.

V usage is TRBV28 and J usage is TRBJ1-3; D is undetermined. V was clipped by 3 bases and J by 0 bases, with 12 bases between them. The CDR3 sequence is 16 residues long. The germline V gene has CDR1 MDHEN and CDR2 SYDVKM. CDR3 sequence reads: CASSLVRPSSGNTIYF. In DNA, the CDR3 is TGTGCCAGCAGTTTGGTCAGGCCGAGCTCTGGAAACACCATATATTTT. Drawing the rest from reference TRBV28 and TRBJ1-3, the complete variable domain is DVKVTQSSRYLVKRTGEKVFLECVQDMDHENMFWYRQDPGLGLRLIYFSYDVKMKEKGDIPEGYSVSREKKERFSLILESASTNQTSMYLCASSLVRPSSGNTIYFGEGSWLTVV.

The CDR3 DNA reads TGTGCCAGCAGCCCTCCGATGGGCCATGAAGCTTTCTTT. Its translation: CASSPPMGHEAFF. This chain uses TRBV7-9 with TRBJ1-1; D call uncertain. Trimming took 5 bases from V and 7 from J, leaving 14 bases between them. Per the germline V gene, CDR1 is SEHNR and CDR2 is FQNEAQ (reference sequence). The CDR3 totals 13 residues.

V usage is TRBV5-4 and J usage is TRBJ2-5; D unclear. Per germline, CDR1 SGHNT and CDR2 YYREEE (reference sequence). The CDR3 has 12 residues. The ends were cut back, 4 bases at V and 3 bases at J, with 7 bases in the middle. CDR3 DNA sequence: TGTGCCAGCAGCCGTCCGGAAGAGACCCAGTACTTC. Translating gives CASSRPEETQYF.

The chain has TRBV6-5 and TRBJ2-7, with D possibly TRBD1 on 6 matching bases. The V and J ends lost 5 bases and 2 bases respectively, with 13 bases between them. The CDR3 has 14 residues. Germline V gene data show CDR1 as MNHEY and CDR2 as SVGAGI. This CDR3 is CASSPRGGPYEQYF. The CDR3 DNA reads TGTGCCAGCAGTCCCCGAGGGGGACCCTACGAGCAGTACTTC.

CDR3 DNA sequence: TGTGCCAGCAGCTCACTAGCGGGAGGTTCCCTCTACAATGAGCAGTTCTTC. Translated, it gives CASSSLAGGSLYNEQFF. The rearrangement joins TRBV7-2 to TRBJ2-1; 12 positions match TRBD2. V gave up 4 bases and J gave up 3 bases; unmatched junction bases: 7. CDR1 and CDR2 from the germline V gene are SGHTA and FQGNSA. This CDR3 comprises 17 residues.

The CDR3: CASSPNRNTEAFF. As DNA, the CDR3 is TGTGCCAGCAGTCCCAATAGGAACACTGAAGCTTTCTTT. The V call is TRBV28, the J call TRBJ1-1, with D hard to call. Between the trimmed V and J ends, which lost 5 bases and 1 base, there was a span of 8 bases. CDR3 length: 13 residues. Germline-derived CDR1 and CDR2 are MDHEN and SYDVKM.

This sequence joins TRBV7-6 and TRBJ2-7; 8 nucleotides align to TRBD2. CDR3 length: 15 amino acids. With 1 base clipped from V and 5 bases from J, the junction kept 7 bases outside the gene matches. Germline CDR1 is SGHVS and CDR2 is FNYEAQ. The CDR3 bases are TGTGCCAGCAGCTTAGAGTTGCGGGAGGTTGACGAGCAGTACTTC. Translation gives CASSLELREVDEQYF.

V gene TRBV5-6 combines with J gene TRBJ2-5, with D perhaps matching TRBD2 (6 bases). The germline V and J ends were trimmed by 2 bases and 2 bases, with 13 bases remaining between them. There are 15 residues in the CDR3. In germline, CDR1 is SGHDT, CDR2 YYEEEE. The CDR3 coding sequence is TGTGCCAGCAGCTTTTCCTTCGCGGGACAAGAGACCCAGTACTTC. It yields the protein CASSFSFAGQETQYF.

The chain combines TRBV7-3 with TRBJ2-7; 10 bases match TRBD1. Germline V gene data show CDR1 as SGHTA and CDR2 as FQGTGA. This CDR3 is 14 amino acids long. CDR3 residues: CASRPGQGLYEQYF. CDR3 bases: TGTGCAAGTCGGCCGGGACAGGGGCTCTACGAGCAGTACTTC.

The genes are TRBV19 and TRBJ1-2, with D perhaps matching TRBD1 (5 bases). Per the germline V gene, CDR1 is LNHDA and CDR2 is SQIVND (reference sequence). This CDR3 is built from 15 residues. Deletions cut 4 bases from V and 0 bases from J, with 12 bases between. CDR3 in DNA: TGTGCCAGTAGTACATCGGGACGGACTAACTATGGCTACACCTTC. Its translation: CASSTSGRTNYGYTF.

The chain employs TRBV28 and TRBJ2-3; 7 bases align to TRBD2. There are 14 residues in the CDR3. Per germline, CDR1 MDHEN and CDR2 SYDVKM. J lost 0 bases, V lost 9 bases, and 6 bases had no gene match. Here the CDR3 DNA reads TGTGCCAGTTTGGTTAGCGGGAGCACAGATACGCAGTATTTT. Translation: CASLVSGSTDTQYF.

The rearrangement joins TRBV6-6 to TRBJ2-5; D gene uncertain. The CDR3 spans 13 residues. V was cut by 4 bases and J by 4 bases, with 10 bases left in between. Per germline, CDR1 MNHNY and CDR2 SVGAGI (reference sequence). CDR3 in amino acids: CASSLMARETQYF. DNA of the CDR3: TGTGCCAGCAGTTTAATGGCTAGAGAGACCCAGTACTTC.

The genes are TRBV19 and TRBJ1-2; 9 bases fit TRBD1. The CDR3 is 15 amino acids. The germline gives CDR1 LNHDA, CDR2 SQIVND (reference sequence). The junction had 8 bases not matched to a gene; V was cut back by 6 bases and J by 3 bases. The CDR3 nucleotides read TGTGCCAGTAGGACTACCCGGACAGGGGACTATGGCTACACCTTC. Protein: CASRTTRTGDYGYTF. Full variable domain (missing parts from reference TRBV19 and TRBJ1-2): DGGITQSPKYLFRKEGQNVTLSCEQNLNHDAMYWYRQDPGQGLRLIYYSQIVNDFQKGDIAEGYSVSREKKESFPLTVTSAQKNPTAFYLCASRTTRTGDYGYTFGSGTRLTVV.

The chain couples TRBV29-1 to TRBJ2-5; D is possibly TRBD1 (6 bases). From germline, CDR1 is SQVTM and CDR2 ANQGSEA. The CDR3 sequence is 12 residues long. Trimming took 5 bases from V and 5 from J, leaving 12 bases between them. The CDR3 DNA follows: TGCAGCGTTACCAGGGGTTCTGAGACCCAGTACTTC. It codes for CSVTRGSETQYF.

This chain uses TRBV10-3 with TRBJ2-1; 7 bases are shared with TRBD1. The CDR3 consists of 15 residues. J was trimmed by 5 bases and V by 10 bases; bases with no gene match: 14. Germline CDR1 is ENHRY and CDR2 is SYGVKD. The CDR3 loop is CATGKNGQEDNEQFF. The CDR3 nucleotides are TGTGCCACCGGGAAGAATGGACAGGAAGACAATGAGCAGTTCTTC.

The genes are TRBV10-3 and TRBJ2-1; D might be TRBD2 (5 bases). The germline CDR1 and CDR2 sequences are ENHRY and SYGVKD. The germline V and J ends were trimmed by 11 bases and 7 bases, with 18 bases remaining between them. The length of the CDR3 is 13 residues. The CDR3 nucleotides are TGTGCCTATCGGGGTGTCTATGGGAATGAGCAGTTCTTC. Residues: CAYRGVYGNEQFF.

This chain links TRBV6-5 with TRBJ1-1; TRBD1 matches 8 bases. V lost 4 bases and J lost 6; bases outside the gene matches: 7. CDR3 length equals 14 residues. Germline V gives CDR1 MNHEY, CDR2 SVGAGI. CDR3 DNA sequence: TGTGCCAGCAGTTCCCCTATGACAGGGGCTGAAGCTTTCTTT. Amino acids: CASSSPMTGAEAFF.

The V gene is TRBV27, the J gene TRBJ1-2; D unclear. Germline values: CDR1 MNHEY, CDR2 SMNVEV (reference sequence). There are 19 residues in the CDR3. Between the trimmed V and J ends, which lost 5 bases and 0 bases, there was a span of 25 bases. CDR3 sequence (DNA): TGTGCCAGCAGTCCCGTTGGGGAACCTCCGACGGAAGCTAACTATGGCTACACCTTC. Translating gives CASSPVGEPPTEANYGYTF.

The V and J genes are TRBV9 and TRBJ2-7; 7 positions agree with TRBD2. V lost 0 bases to trimming and J lost 2 bases; unmatched junction nucleotides: 2. The CDR3 totals 14 residues. Germline CDR1 is SGDLS and CDR2 is YYNGEE. The CDR3 sequence: CASSVGTRPYEQYF. In nucleotides, the CDR3 is TGTGCCAGCAGCGTAGGGACTAGACCCTACGAGCAGTACTTC.

The V gene is TRBV9, the J gene TRBJ1-2; 7 bases agree with TRBD1. Germline-derived CDR1 and CDR2 are SGDLS and YYNGEE. V was pared by 3 bases and J by 8 bases, with 10 bases of the junction left unmatched. The CDR3 covers 14 residues. CDR3 bases: TGTGCCAGCAGCGACGCCGGGACAGTGAGGGGCTACACCTTC. Amino acids: CASSDAGTVRGYTF.

In its sample, this clone was seen once. The chain has TRBV7-2 and TRBJ2-7; D perhaps matches TRBD2 (6 bases). In germline, CDR1 is SGHTA, CDR2 FQGNSA. V was trimmed by 4 bases and J by 1 base, leaving 20 bases between them. This CDR3 has 17 residues. CDR3 sequence: CASSSRGGAVGSYEQYF. CDR3 DNA: TGTGCCAGCAGCTCGCGCGGCGGGGCGGTCGGGTCCTACGAGCAGTACTTC.

This chain uses TRBV19 with TRBJ2-2, with D possibly being TRBD1 (6 bases). V lost 5 bases and J lost 4, with 11 bases in between. The V gene's germline CDR1 is LNHDA and CDR2 SQIVND (reference sequence). The CDR3 totals 14 residues. CDR3 residues: CASSEQGLTGELFF. For the CDR3, the DNA is TGTGCCAGTAGTGAACAGGGTCTCACCGGGGAGCTGTTTTTT.

This chain joins TRBV27 and TRBJ2-2; 11 nucleotides align to TRBD2. The CDR3 contains 15 residues. Germline V gene data show CDR1 as MNHEY and CDR2 as SMNVEV (reference sequence). V lost 4 bases to trimming and J lost 6 bases; unmatched junction nucleotides: 4. The CDR3 DNA follows: TGTGCCAGCAGTTCACTAGCGGGAGCGTCCGGGGAGCTGTTTTTT. Translation gives CASSSLAGASGELFF.

This chain joins TRBV6-5 and TRBJ1-4, with D hard to call. Germline lookup yields CDR1 MNHEY and CDR2 SVGAGI. This CDR3 contains 12 residues. Trimming took off 6 bases at V and 10 bases at J, with 12 bases between the two ends. As DNA, the CDR3 is TGTGCCAGCAGGGGCGTCGGCGGAAAACTGTTTTTT. As protein: CASRGVGGKLFF.

In this sample, this clone turned up once. V and J are TRBV7-9 and TRBJ2-7; 7 positions match TRBD2. The trim removed 2 bases at V and 2 bases at J, leaving 12 bases unmatched. The length of the CDR3 is 17 residues. Per germline, CDR1 SEHNR and CDR2 FQNEAQ (reference sequence). CDR3 sequence: CASSLSLSSGTTYEQYF. DNA of the CDR3: TGTGCCAGCAGCTTATCCCTCTCTAGCGGCACGACCTACGAGCAGTACTTC.

V and J are TRBV4-2 and TRBJ1-2, with D possibly being TRBD1 (6 bases). With 2 bases removed from V and 1 base from J, the gap between germline ends came to 17 bases. This CDR3 has 17 residues. In germline, CDR1 is LGHNA, CDR2 YNFKEQ. This CDR3 reads CASSQLGAEILNYGYTF. The CDR3 region has the DNA TGTGCCAGCAGCCAACTGGGGGCCGAGATTCTTAACTATGGCTACACCTTC.

The chain employs TRBV5-4 and TRBJ2-7; 8 nucleotides agree with TRBD2. CDR1 SGHNT and CDR2 YYREEE come from the germline V gene (reference sequence). Unmatched junction bases numbered 11, after V lost 4 bases and J lost 2 bases. The length of the CDR3 is 16 residues. The CDR3 coding sequence is TGTGCCAGCAGCCCGGGCGGGGAGCGGGGGACCTACGAGCAGTACTTC. It is translated as CASSPGGERGTYEQYF.

The rearrangement links TRBV20-1 to TRBJ1-1; D remains ambiguous. Looked up from germline, CDR1 is DFQATT and CDR2 is SNEGSKA (reference sequence). V shed 3 bases and J shed 4 bases, with 6 bases lying between them. The CDR3 consists of 11 residues. CDR3 sequence: CSASLVTEAFF. Written as DNA, the CDR3 is TGCAGTGCTAGTTTGGTCACTGAAGCTTTCTTT.